This TCR beta chain derives from a study of blood T cell repertoires in COVID-19 (TCRdb year 2020). As for the study more broadly: Samples from collaborators originated in the United States, Italy and Spain and spanned both the acute and convalescent phases of COVID-19. Sample metadata almost always included a de-identified subject ID, COVID-19 status, age in years and sex. A freely available public database, intended as a resource for researchers studying the immune response to SARS-CoV-2, is where the repertoires were released. Samples were obtained from the ongoing ImmuneRACE study (first 160 participants) and from 1,254 subjects provided by 6 global collaborators. HLA class I and class II types, where available, came from metadata supplied by the sample provider rather than from assay-based typing. The material from the prospective study consisted of cDNA or gDNA derived from T cells, B-cell-depleted T cells, or PBMCs. The dataset comprised deeply sampled blood TCRbeta repertoires from subjects exposed to, actively infected with, or recovered from COVID-19.

Study-level results and caveats: The quantity of clinical and demographic metadata differed by source and by participant and was supplied without curation.

Collaborating institutions collected whole blood in K2EDTA tubes following their own protocols. For TCRbeta analysis, collaborators shipped samples as frozen whole blood, isolated PBMCs, or DNA extracted from either of those sample types. Worth noting for this clone: Its target antigen remains unknown. No base qualities exist here, and no much larger clone lies one base off it.

TCRbeta CDR3 regions were amplified from genomic DNA by means of the immunoSEQ Assay, a bias-controlled multiplex PCR. The source study handled its data this way. The number of nucleated cells in each sample was estimated by amplification of reference gene primers within the assay. To quantify the absolute abundance of each unique TCRbeta CDR3 rearrangement, sequence reads were collapsed and filtered. Productive Simpson clonality was computed per sample as the square root of Simpson's diversity index over productive rearrangements. TCRdb's version of the immuneACCESS table is confined to in-frame rearrangements and falls short of the full clone set. An unresolved V gene accounts for under half of the shortfall where checked; the remainder is of unknown origin. The DNA gave D and trimming, while V, J and clone size come from that table. The sample records some 370,000 clones, 85% to 90% of which are singletons. 6.5% to 7% of the sample goes to the ten largest clones.

What was sequenced was peripheral blood. The TCR sequence derives from a man aged 18-30 years with active or convalescent COVID-19.

The CDR3 has the sequence CASSFAILAGRYNEQFF. The DNA sequence reads TGTGCCAGCAGCTTTGCAATCCTAGCGGGAAGATACAATGAGCAGTTCTTC. This chain is built from TRBV11-2 and TRBJ2-1; 9 bases in between match TRBD2. From V the trimming removes 3 bases and from J it removes 4 bases, while the gene matches leave 10 bases of the junction unaccounted for. Its CDR3 holds 17 amino acids, cysteine through phenylalanine. Left in the record is the CDR3 DNA by itself, 51 bases read in frame from the first base. CDR1 is given as SGHAT and CDR2 as FQNNGV, both from the germline V gene.